The following is a T cell receptor (beta chain) sequence with its context. Germline V gives CDR1 SGHDN, CDR2 FVKESK. The CDR3 loop spans 13 amino acids. Deletions cut 4 bases from V and 4 bases from J, with 10 bases between. Sequencing was performed with immunoSEQ multiplex PCR; in TCRdb, only in-frame clones are kept and a portion is missing. The sample holds 100,000 to 150,000 clones; roughly 72% are singletons and the top ten take approximately 5.7%. The entry originates in a study of blood T cell repertoires in COVID-19. The sequencing input was peripheral blood. This TCR derives from a man in his 60s with acute or convalescent COVID-19. This rearrangement joins TRBV14 to TRBJ1-1; D is unresolved. CDR3 sequence (DNA): TGTGCCAGCAGCCTTGACTGGGTCACTGAAGCTTTCTTT. Amino acid sequence: CASSLDWVTEAFF.